These 27 T cell receptor beta chains originate from one sample sequenced in a study of T cells in localized non-small cell lung cancer. Profiling relied on immunoSEQ multiplex PCR, and the TCRdb table lists in-frame clones only, not all of them. The sample has around 80,000 clones, 60% to 85% seen once. Here the sequenced sample was PBMCs, taken before any cancer treatment. These TCRs come from a man aged 40-75 years with stage II squamous cell lung carcinoma.

V and J are TRBV7-6 and TRBJ2-1; D might be TRBD2 (6 bases). The V and J ends lost 4 bases and 5 bases respectively, with 15 bases between them. CDR1 is SGHVS, CDR2 FNYEAQ, per germline. The CDR3 sequence is 15 residues long. The CDR3 is CASSSTGLVNNEQFF. The CDR3 DNA is TGTGCCAGCAGCTCGACGGGACTGGTTAACAATGAGCAGTTCTTC.

This chain links TRBV10-3 with TRBJ2-7; D unclear. This CDR3 spans 13 amino acids. From germline, CDR1 is ENHRY and CDR2 SYGVKD. V lost 0 bases, J lost 2 bases, and 5 bases lay in between. This chain's CDR3 is CAISESMAYEQYF. The CDR3 bases are TGTGCCATCAGTGAGTCGATGGCCTACGAGCAGTACTTC.

CDR3 sequence (DNA): TGTGCCAGCAGCTTGAGCACGGCCCCCTGGGCCTACAATGAGCAGTTCTTC. This codes for CASSLSTAPWAYNEQFF. This chain joins TRBV5-6 and TRBJ2-1; D call uncertain. The CDR3 is made up of 17 amino acids. Between the trimmed V and J ends, which lost 1 base and 2 bases, there was a span of 16 bases. Germline V gene data show CDR1 as SGHDT and CDR2 as YYEEEE.

This clone was counted only a few times. Germline is not matched at one junction end, which may reflect a read error. J is TRBJ1-1 and V is TRBV7-7, with a weak D call TRBD1 (6 bases). This CDR3 contains 13 residues. Per germline, CDR1 SSHAT and CDR2 FNYEAQ (reference sequence). This CDR3 reads CASSTGLGTEAFF. CDR3 in DNA: TGTGCTAGCAGCACAGGGTTAGGCACTGAAGCTTTCTTT.

The chain has TRBV5-1 and TRBJ1-2; D may be TRBD1 (5 bases). This CDR3 contains 13 residues. Germline CDR1 is SGHRS and CDR2 is YFSETQ. Trimming took off 2 bases at V and 7 bases at J, with 12 bases between the two ends. This CDR3 is CASSFGRDSGYTF. CDR3 in DNA: TGCGCCAGCAGCTTTGGCAGGGACTCTGGCTACACCTTC.

A single count supports this clone. This chain joins TRBV11-2 and TRBJ2-2, with D unresolved. The CDR3 is made up of 14 amino acids. The germline V and J ends were trimmed by 6 bases and 0 bases, with 8 bases remaining between them. Germline CDR1 reads SGHAT; CDR2 reads FQNNGV. CDR3 sequence reads: CASRLFTNTGELFF. In DNA, the CDR3 is TGTGCCAGCAGACTCTTTACGAACACCGGGGAGCTGTTTTTT.

The rearrangement joins TRBV28 to TRBJ2-2; D is possibly TRBD2 (8 bases). The CDR3 extends over 16 amino acids. The V gene's germline CDR1 is MDHEN and CDR2 SYDVKM. V was cut by 3 bases and J by 5 bases, with 16 bases left in between. The DNA of the CDR3 is TGTGCCAGCAGTTTGCCGGGAGGGGGCGATACCGGGGAGCTGTTTTTT. It codes for CASSLPGGGDTGELFF.

This clone appeared a single time. The chain combines TRBV2 with TRBJ1-5; D gene ambiguous. The CDR3 contains 13 residues. The V gene's germline CDR1 is SNHLY and CDR2 FYNNEI. The ends were cut back, 7 bases at V and 4 bases at J, with 11 bases in the middle. The CDR3: CASKLGINQPQHF. For the CDR3, the DNA is TGTGCCAGCAAACTCGGGATTAATCAGCCCCAGCATTTT.

J is TRBJ1-4 and V is TRBV7-9; TRBD1 is a possible D gene (5 bases). Trimming removed 1 base at V and 5 bases at J, with 11 bases between. In germline, CDR1 is SEHNR, CDR2 FQNEAQ (reference sequence). The CDR3 totals 15 residues. The CDR3 region has the DNA TGTGCCAGCAGCTTAGTATCGCGGGGGAATGAAAAACTGTTTTTT. Amino acid sequence: CASSLVSRGNEKLFF.

The chain joins TRBV7-2 to TRBJ2-2; perhaps TRBD2 as D (5 bases). This CDR3 contains 13 residues. Germline V gene lookup returns CDR1 SGHTA and CDR2 FQGNSA. With 5 bases removed from V and 5 bases from J, the gap between germline ends came to 9 bases. The CDR3 sequence: CASSPSRTGELFF. The CDR3 coding sequence is TGTGCCAGCAGCCCTAGCCGAACCGGGGAGCTGTTTTTT.

The chain employs TRBV5-1 and TRBJ2-5; no reliable D call. TRBJ2-7 matches the DNA end more closely, so the J call is doubtful. The CDR3 is made up of 15 amino acids. CDR1 is SGHRS and CDR2 is YFSETQ in the germline V gene. As DNA, the CDR3 is TGCGCCAGCCGCCCCTCACCAGTAGGGCCCAACGAGCAGTACTTC. Protein product: CASRPSPVGPNEQYF.

The rearrangement joins TRBV27 to TRBJ2-5, with 7 positions matching TRBD2. Trimming at V came to 2 bases and at J to 5 bases, leaving 2 bases not matched to a gene. Germline CDR1 MNHEY, CDR2 SMNVEV (reference sequence). This CDR3 comprises 13 residues. DNA for the CDR3: TGTGCCAGCAGTTTACACGGGAGGGAGACCCAGTACTTC. Its translation is CASSLHGRETQYF.

This chain connects TRBV11-3 to TRBJ2-1; D assignment may be TRBD1 or TRBD2 (5 bases each). Trimming removed 5 bases from V and 9 bases from J, with 17 bases in between. The CDR3 length is 14 residues. CDR1 and CDR2 (germline): SGHNT, YENEEA. The CDR3 nucleotides are TGTGCCAGCAGCGCCACCTACGGGGCCGGTGAGCAGTTCTTC. This codes for CASSATYGAGEQFF.

Points on this clone: One end of the junction does not line up with germline, which may come from a read error. The chain recombines TRBV10-3 with TRBJ1-4, with D unresolved. CDR3 length: 11 amino acids. In germline, CDR1 is ENHRY, CDR2 SYGVKD. The DNA for the CDR3 is TGTGCCATCAGTGAGAGTAATCCCCTACTTTTT. The encoded protein is CAISESNPLLF.

The chain recombines TRBV5-1 with TRBJ2-3; D is possibly TRBD2 (7 bases). The V gene lost 8 bases and the J gene lost 4 bases, with 20 bases spanning the gap. This CDR3 is built from 15 residues. CDR1 is SGHRS, CDR2 YFSETQ, per germline. Here the CDR3 DNA reads TGCGCCAGTACCCAAGAGGGGGGGGGCGCAGATACGCAGTATTTT. Protein sequence: CASTQEGGGADTQYF.

The chain joins TRBV7-3 to TRBJ2-1; 8 bases line up with TRBD2. CDR3 size: 15 residues. The V gene end was trimmed by 5 bases and the J gene end by 9 bases; junction bases not matched to a gene: 12. Germline lookup yields CDR1 SGHTA and CDR2 FQGTGA. CDR3: CASSPVPGLVAEQFF. Here the CDR3 DNA reads TGTGCCAGCAGCCCAGTCCCGGGACTAGTTGCTGAGCAGTTCTTC.

This clone was seen only a few times. J is TRBJ1-1 and V is TRBV9; D unresolved. The V end lost 4 bases, the J end lost 1 base, and 8 bases lay between the germline ends. The CDR3 has 13 amino acids. Germline CDR1 is SGDLS and CDR2 is YYNGEE. The CDR3 reads CASSISANTEAFF. CDR3 coding DNA: TGTGCCAGCAGCATCTCGGCGAACACTGAAGCTTTCTTT.

V usage is TRBV4-3 and J usage is TRBJ2-3; no firm D call. V was clipped by 4 bases and J by 6 bases, with 11 bases between them. Germline loops: CDR1 LGHNA, CDR2 YSLEER. The CDR3 consists of 13 residues. The DNA for the CDR3 is TGCGCCAGCAGCCGGACCTTATTGGATACGCAGTATTTT. Translating gives CASSRTLLDTQYF.

J is TRBJ1-6 and V is TRBV7-2, with D hard to call. Germline values: CDR1 SGHTA, CDR2 FQGNSA. With 4 bases removed from V and 10 bases from J, the gap between germline ends came to 8 bases. The CDR3 has 12 residues. The CDR3 protein is CASSSSTSPLHF. The CDR3 nucleotides read TGTGCCAGCAGCTCGTCCACCTCACCCCTCCACTTT.

The CDR3 protein is CASSPPRTSGPLDEQFF. The DNA of the CDR3 is TGTGCCAGCAGCCCCCCCCGGACTAGCGGGCCCCTGGATGAGCAGTTCTTC. The rearrangement links TRBV7-9 to TRBJ2-1; 11 bases are shared with TRBD2. The ends lost 5 bases at V and 8 bases at J; junction bases unmatched: 14. There are 17 residues in the CDR3. Germline V gives CDR1 SEHNR, CDR2 FQNEAQ (reference sequence).

The chain recombines TRBV27 with TRBJ2-3, with 9 bases matching TRBD2. Germline CDR1 reads MNHEY; CDR2 reads SMNVEV (reference sequence). This CDR3 is 21 amino acids long. The V and J ends lost 5 bases and 0 bases, in that order; junction bases with no gene match: 21. In nucleotides, the CDR3 is TGTGCCAGCAGTCTGAAACCGCGTAGCGGGAGTGGGTCTGGAAGCACAGATACGCAGTATTTT. It specifies CASSLKPRSGSGSGSTDTQYF.

CDR3 residues: CASSLAAGPTRLFF. CDR3 DNA: TGTGCCAGCAGCTTAGCCGCGGGACCGACCCGGCTGTTTTTT. The rearrangement uses TRBV11-2 and TRBJ1-4, with D perhaps matching TRBD1 (5 bases). The V end lost 1 base, the J end lost 14 bases, and 17 bases lay between the germline ends. The germline V gene encodes CDR1 SGHAT and CDR2 FQNNGV. The CDR3 has 14 amino acids.

The chain carries TRBV4-1 and TRBJ1-4; a weak D match, TRBD1 (6 bases). V lost 0 bases, J lost 6 bases, and 11 bases lay in between. Per germline, CDR1 MGHRA and CDR2 YSYEKL. The CDR3 spans 15 residues. DNA for the CDR3: TGCGCCAGCAGCCAAGAAACAGGGTGGGATGAAAAACTGTTTTTT. Residues: CASSQETGWDEKLFF.

This clone was seen a single time. The chain is built from TRBV4-1 and TRBJ2-1; D possibly uses TRBD1 or TRBD2 (6 bases each). The V and J ends lost 1 base and 2 bases respectively, with 9 bases between them. This CDR3 contains 15 residues. CDR1 and CDR2 from the germline V gene are MGHRA and YSYEKL. The CDR3 reads CASSQARGPYNEQFF. In nucleotides, the CDR3 is TGCGCCAGCAGCCAAGCCCGGGGGCCCTACAATGAGCAGTTCTTC.

The gene calls are TRBV30 and TRBJ2-3, with 9 bases aligning to TRBD2. V was clipped by 1 base and J by 3 bases; unmatched bases: 2. The germline V gene encodes CDR1 GTSNPN and CDR2 SVGIG (reference sequence). CDR3 size: 14 residues. CDR3 amino acids: CAWSGSGGTDTQYF. The CDR3 DNA reads as TGTGCCTGGAGTGGTAGCGGGGGTACAGATACGCAGTATTTT.

The chain couples TRBV18 to TRBJ2-7; TRBD1 is a possible D gene (6 bases). The CDR3 has 15 residues. The V and J ends lost 3 bases and 3 bases respectively, with 15 bases between them. Germline lookup yields CDR1 KGHSH and CDR2 LQKENI. CDR3 bases: TGTGCCAGCTCACCCCGCCGAGACAGGTACTACGAGCAGTACTTC. Translated: CASSPRRDRYYEQYF.

This chain uses TRBV4-1 with TRBJ2-7; D is perhaps TRBD2 (5 bases). The germline V gene encodes CDR1 MGHRA and CDR2 YSYEKL. CDR3 length: 15 residues. The ends were cut back, 0 bases at V and 2 bases at J, with 11 bases in the middle. CDR3 in DNA: TGCGCCAGCAGCCAAGATGAGGGCGGCGCCTACGAGCAGTACTTC. It is translated as CASSQDEGGAYEQYF.